The rows below give T cell receptor beta chains drawn from one sample of a study of cytomegalovirus exposure and HLA in healthy donors. Libraries were prepared by immunoSEQ multiplex PCR; TCRdb keeps only in-frame clonotypes and omits some of them. The sample shows 200,000 to 250,000 clones, 76% of them seen only once. The sequenced material came from PBMCs. These receptors all stem from a young man in good health and CMV-seronegative. Each CDR3 is given without its conserved first and last residue. Not every row has a clone size; where given, it reads once, few, many or a size class.

CDR3: ASSFTGGISEQF; size: .; J: TRBJ2-1; V: TRBV5-1
CDR3: ATSRGGFTRQY; size: few; J: TRBJ2-7; V: TRBV15
CDR3: ASSEGQLNSEQY; size: .; J: TRBJ2-7; V: TRBV6-1
CDR3: ASSLSHYGYT; size: .; J: TRBJ1-2; V: TRBV11-2
CDR3: ASSLAPSGRAYEQY; size: few; J: TRBJ2-7; V: TRBV11-2
CDR3: ASSWQGTMANYGYT; size: .; J: TRBJ1-2; V: TRBV5-1
CDR3: AISTQSEQGRETQY; size: .; J: TRBJ2-5; V: TRBV10-3
CDR3: ASSPAGDNEQF; size: .; J: TRBJ2-1; V: TRBV6-1
CDR3: ASSFPDSLSGNTIY; size: .; J: TRBJ1-3; V: TRBV7-9
CDR3: ASSPGLAKSYEQY; size: .; J: TRBJ2-7; V: TRBV19
CDR3: ATASGRAGETQY; size: .; J: TRBJ2-5; V: TRBV2
CDR3: ASSPGHRYGYT; size: .; J: TRBJ1-2; V: TRBV18
CDR3: ASRDSGTGSIYEQY; size: once; J: TRBJ2-7; V: TRBV2
CDR3: ASSYSGQGYEQF; size: .; J: TRBJ2-1; V: TRBV6-5
CDR3: ASSGLGQERDTQY; size: .; J: TRBJ2-3; V: TRBV9
CDR3: ASREAYLDTQY; size: once; J: TRBJ2-3; V: TRBV19
CDR3: ASSRDRGYNEQF; size: .; J: TRBJ2-1; V: TRBV19
CDR3: ASSLGLAGAGDEQF; size: .; J: TRBJ2-1; V: TRBV11-3
CDR3: ASSLGTSGSDEQF; size: .; J: TRBJ2-1; V: TRBV7-9
CDR3: ASSSRAGGLRSYEQY; size: .; J: TRBJ2-7; V: TRBV5-1
CDR3: ASSLGKDYEQY; size: .; J: TRBJ2-7; V: TRBV5-1
CDR3: ASNRDRDHGYT; size: .; J: TRBJ1-2; V: TRBV28
CDR3: ASSSTGTGMYNEQF; size: .; J: TRBJ2-1; V: TRBV5-1
CDR3: AWSVRSALGGYT; size: .; J: TRBJ1-2; V: TRBV30
CDR3: ASKPTGPYTYEQY; size: .; J: TRBJ2-7; V: TRBV6-1
CDR3: ASSEGAYSNYGYT; size: .; J: TRBJ1-2; V: TRBV7-8
CDR3: ASSLVSRGDTEAF; size: .; J: TRBJ1-1; V: TRBV5-1
CDR3: ASSLYGTDNYGYT; size: .; J: TRBJ1-2; V: TRBV6-5
CDR3: ASFGNEETQY; size: few; J: TRBJ2-5; V: TRBV2
CDR3: ASSLNSVGTYT; size: .; J: TRBJ1-2; V: TRBV7-3
CDR3: ASSLAGQRYTDTQY; size: .; J: TRBJ2-3; V: TRBV7-9
CDR3: ASSPLAGKQETQY; size: .; J: TRBJ2-5; V: TRBV6-1
CDR3: ASSLGGRGSNYGYT; size: once; J: TRBJ1-2; V: TRBV5-6